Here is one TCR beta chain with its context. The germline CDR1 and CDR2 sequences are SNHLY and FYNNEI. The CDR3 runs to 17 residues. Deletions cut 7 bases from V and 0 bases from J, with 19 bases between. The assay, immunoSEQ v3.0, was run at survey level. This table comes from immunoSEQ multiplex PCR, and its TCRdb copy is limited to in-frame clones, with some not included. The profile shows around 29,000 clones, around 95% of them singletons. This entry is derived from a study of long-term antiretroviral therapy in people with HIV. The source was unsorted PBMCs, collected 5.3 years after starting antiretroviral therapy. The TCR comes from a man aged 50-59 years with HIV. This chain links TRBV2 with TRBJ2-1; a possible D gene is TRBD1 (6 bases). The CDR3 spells CASTSRERGSSYNEQFF. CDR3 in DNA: TGTGCCAGCACGAGTAGGGAGAGGGGGAGCTCCTACAATGAGCAGTTCTTC. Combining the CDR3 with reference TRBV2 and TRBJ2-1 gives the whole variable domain EPEVTQTPSHQVTQMGQEVILRCVPISNHLYFYWYRQILGQKVEFLVSFYNNEISEKSEIFDDQFSVERPDGSNFTLKIRSTKLEDSAMYFCASTSRERGSSYNEQFFGPGTRLTVL.